The 9 T cell receptor beta chains listed next were all sequenced from one sample in a study of T cell clonality in common variable immunodeficiency. The method was immunoSEQ multiplex PCR; TCRdb's version includes in-frame clones alone and lacks a portion of them. This sample has approximately 56,000 clones, each found more than once. Source material: peripheral blood mononuclear cells. The receptors stem from a person between 18 and 70 years old in good health.

This clone showed up many times. The read ends 3 residues early relative to the CDR3; the germline J gene fills the gap. This chain joins TRBV19 and TRBJ2-7; 9 nucleotides agree with TRBD1. CDR1 and CDR2 from the germline V gene are LNHDA and SQIVND (reference sequence). The CDR3 spans 16 residues. Unmatched junction bases numbered 9, after V lost 3 bases and J lost 3 bases. The CDR3 region is CASSISGETGGYEQYF. Incomplete CDR3 DNA: TGTGCCAGTAGTATCTCAGGAGAGACAGGGGGCTACGAG.

This clone was detected many times. The CDR3 end is not reached by the read, which stops 3 residues before it; the germline J gene fills it in. The chain links TRBV7-8 to TRBJ2-1; the D gene is possibly TRBD2 (5 bases). This CDR3 is 14 amino acids long. V was pared by 3 bases and J by 3 bases, with 9 bases between. Germline CDR1 SGHVS, CDR2 FQNEAQ. Incomplete CDR3 DNA: TGTGCCAGCAGCTTGGAAGACTACTACAATGAG. Amino acid sequence: CASSLEDYYNE. The entire CDR3 protein is CASSLEDYYNEQFF.

This clone was counted ten times or more. The observed sequence ends 3 residues before the CDR3 terminus, with the missing tail filled in from the germline J gene. J is TRBJ1-1 and V is TRBV7-8; 7 bases fit TRBD1. CDR1 is SGHVS and CDR2 is FQNEAQ in the germline V gene. J gave up 1 base and V 8 bases, and 7 bases lay outside the gene matches. There are 14 residues in the CDR3. CDR3 protein: CASQNRGGNTEAFF. Incomplete CDR3 DNA: TGTGCCAGCCAAAACAGGGGCGGGAACACTGAA.

This clone was found a few times. The missing CDR3 end, 3 residues past where the read stops, is filled in from the germline J gene. Other nucleotide sequences in the sample specify the same CDR3. V gene TRBV7-9 combines with J gene TRBJ1-3; weak D call: TRBD1 (5 bases). CDR3 length equals 14 residues. Germline assignment: CDR1 SEHNR and CDR2 FQNEAQ (reference sequence). CDR3 protein: CASSFGRGSGTIYF. The part of the CDR3 DNA that was read is TGTGCCAGCAGCTTCGGACGGGGGAGTGGAACC.

This clone was observed many times. The CDR3 end falls 3 residues outside the read, so it is completed with the germline J gene. The chain carries TRBV7-8 and TRBJ2-1, with TRBD2 matching over 10 bases. CDR3 length: 15 amino acids. In germline, CDR1 is SGHVS, CDR2 FQNEAQ. V lost 3 bases to trimming and J lost 2 bases; unmatched junction nucleotides: 1. The CDR3: CASSFSGGTYNEQFF. The covered CDR3 bases are TGTGCCAGCAGCTTTAGCGGGGGGACCTACAATGAG.

This clone was detected many times. Read sequence stops 3 residues before the CDR3 end, and the germline J gene provides the missing end. The chain joins TRBV28 to TRBJ2-7; TRBD2 matches 12 bases. The ends lost 4 bases at V and 0 bases at J; junction bases unmatched: 1. Looked up from germline, CDR1 is MDHEN and CDR2 is SYDVKM. CDR3 length equals 15 residues. CDR3 bases read: TGTGCCAGCAGTTCGACTAGCGGGGGCTCCTACGAG. Translation: CASSSTSGGSYE. The whole CDR3 is CASSSTSGGSYEQYF.

This clone was seen ten or more times. The missing CDR3 end, 3 residues past where the read stops, is filled in from the germline J gene. The chain links TRBV7-2 to TRBJ1-4; 8 nucleotides agree with TRBD1. V lost 4 bases and J lost 1; bases outside the gene matches: 2. The CDR3 is 15 residues long. Germline loops: CDR1 SGHTA, CDR2 FQGNSA. CDR3 DNA (partial): TGTGCCAGCAGCTCTACAGGGGGAACTAATGAAAAA. Translated: CASSSTGGTNEK. The whole CDR3 reads CASSSTGGTNEKLFF.

This clone was detected a few times. With the read ending 3 residues before the CDR3 end, the germline J gene is used to fill in that end. The chain employs TRBV5-4 and TRBJ1-6; 9 bases agree with TRBD1. V lost 6 bases and J lost 9; bases outside the gene matches: 13. Germline CDR1 is SGHNT and CDR2 is YYREEE (reference sequence). This CDR3 contains 16 residues. The sequenced part of the CDR3 DNA is TGTGCCAGCACCCGGGACAGGGAAGTTGTGAGTTCACCC. Translation: CASTRDREVVSSP. The complete CDR3 reads CASTRDREVVSSPLHF.

This clone was counted at least ten times. Read sequence stops 3 residues before the CDR3 end, and the germline J gene provides the missing end. This rearrangement joins TRBV5-1 to TRBJ2-1; 9 bases match TRBD2. CDR1 and CDR2 from the germline V gene are SGHRS and YFSETQ. The CDR3 sequence is 14 residues long. V trimming: 4 bases; J trimming: 4 bases; junction bases outside the gene matches: 3. The DNA read from the CDR3 is TGCGCCAGCAGCATAGCGGGGGAATACAATGAG. Amino acid sequence: CASSIAGEYNE. The CDR3, in full, reads CASSIAGEYNEQFF.